The rows below give T cell receptor beta chains drawn from one sample of a study of shared clonotypes between healthy human individuals. Measured with immunoSEQ multiplex PCR; TCRdb has only the in-frame clones, and not every one. The sample includes about 2 million clones, roughly 95% of them seen just once. Input material: naive CD8+ T cells sorted from blood. The receptors were gathered from a man aged 18 to 30 in good health. CDR3s include the opening cysteine and the closing phenylalanine or tryptophan. A D gene is named only where the DNA matches it firmly. Rows may omit the clone size; those that give it use once, few, many or a size class.

J gene,clone size,V gene,D gene,CDR3 protein,CDR3 DNA
TRBJ2-1,.,TRBV5-5,.,CASRKRASYNEQFF,TGTGCCAGCAGGAAGAGGGCCTCCTACAATGAGCAGTTCTTC
TRBJ2-1,once,TRBV7-8,.,CASSLWGDRTVYNEQFF,TGTGCCAGCAGCTTGTGGGGAGACAGGACAGTCTACAATGAGCAGTTCTTC
TRBJ1-1,.,TRBV2,TRBD1,CASSDRDTEAFF,TGTGCCAGCAGCGACAGGGACACTGAAGCTTTCTTT
TRBJ1-6,few,TRBV2,.,CASKQNNSPLHF,TGTGCCAGCAAGCAAAATAATTCACCCCTCCACTTT
TRBJ2-5,.,TRBV10-3,.,CAISEAGLKETQYF,TGTGCCATCAGTGAGGCGGGACTGAAAGAGACCCAGTACTTC
TRBJ1-4,.,TRBV5-1,.,CASRSFGGLNEKLFF,TGCGCCAGTCGCTCGTTCGGGGGGCTTAATGAAAAACTGTTTTTT
TRBJ2-7,.,TRBV5-4,TRBD1,CASSLAGTGGSYEQYF,TGTGCCAGCAGCTTGGCCGGGACAGGGGGTTCCTACGAGCAGTACTTC
TRBJ1-1,once,TRBV14,.,CASSRWGENTEAFF,TGTGCCAGCAGCCGCTGGGGAGAGAACACTGAAGCTTTCTTT
TRBJ2-1,once,TRBV6-5,.,CASSSTGYNEQFF,TGTGCCAGCAGTTCGACGGGTTACAATGAGCAGTTCTTC
TRBJ2-1,.,TRBV6-5,.,CASSPLSGGDNEQFF,TGTGCCAGCAGTCCGCTAAGCGGAGGCGACAATGAGCAGTTCTTC
TRBJ1-2,.,TRBV5-8,.,CASSQVGDPYYGYTF,TGTGCCAGCAGCCAGGTGGGGGACCCCTACTATGGCTACACCTTC
TRBJ2-3,.,TRBV18,.,CASSPPIGSDTQYF,TGTGCCAGCTCACCACCGATCGGGTCGGATACGCAGTATTTT
TRBJ2-7,.,TRBV7-9,.,CASSSTGRYEQYF,TGTGCCAGCAGCTCGACAGGGAGGTACGAGCAGTACTTC
TRBJ2-7,.,TRBV6-5,.,CASSYAGQHSYEQYF,TGTGCCAGCAGTTACGCGGGACAGCATTCCTACGAGCAGTACTTC
TRBJ2-7,.,TRBV7-6,TRBD1,CASSLGPGGLYEQYF,TGTGCCAGCAGCTTAGGGCCAGGGGGCTTGTACGAGCAGTACTTC
TRBJ1-2,.,TRBV13,TRBD1,CASSLAAGGTPVYTF,TGTGCCAGCAGCTTGGCCGCAGGGGGTACCCCCGTCTACACCTTC
TRBJ2-3,.,TRBV9,.,CASSTPPDTQYF,TGTGCCAGCAGCACACCACCGGATACGCAGTATTTT
TRBJ2-2,.,TRBV11-3,.,CASSSRDGNTGELFF,TGTGCCAGCAGCAGCCGGGACGGGAACACCGGGGAGCTGTTTTTT
TRBJ1-1,.,TRBV19,.,CASSILTEAFF,TGTGCCAGTAGTATACTGACTGAAGCTTTCTTT
TRBJ2-5,.,TRBV5-6,.,CASSLGAEETQYF,TGTGCCAGCAGCTTGGGGGCAGAAGAGACCCAGTACTTC
TRBJ2-7,.,TRBV4-3,TRBD2,CASSQGLGGSYEQYF,TGCGCCAGCAGCCAGGGCCTGGGCGGGAGCTACGAGCAGTACTTC
TRBJ1-1,.,TRBV7-9,.,CASSPPQGRVHAEAFF,TGTGCCAGCAGCCCCCCCCAGGGCAGGGTTCACGCTGAAGCTTTCTTT
TRBJ2-5,.,TRBV7-7,.,CASSLRTSQETQYF,TGTGCTAGCAGCTTAAGGACGTCACAAGAGACCCAGTACTTC
TRBJ2-3,.,TRBV11-2,TRBD2,CASSWGLAGTDTQYF,TGTGCCAGCAGCTGGGGACTAGCGGGAACAGATACGCAGTATTTT
TRBJ2-1,.,TRBV7-9,.,CASSPPSGLYNEQFF,TGTGCCAGCAGCCCTCCCAGCGGGTTATACAATGAGCAGTTCTTC
TRBJ2-7,.,TRBV7-9,.,CASSSRRGNPYEQYF,TGTGCCAGCAGCTCCCGGAGGGGGAACCCCTACGAGCAGTACTTC
TRBJ1-1,.,TRBV6-5,TRBD1,CASSTLTGVNTEAFF,TGTGCCAGCAGTACCCTGACAGGGGTTAACACTGAAGCTTTCTTT
TRBJ1-1,.,TRBV6-1,.,CASSFHTEAFF,TGTGCCAGCTCCTTTCACACTGAAGCTTTCTTT
TRBJ1-5,.,TRBV6-1,.,CASSEFGGYSNQPQHF,TGTGCCAGCAGTGAATTTGGAGGTTATAGCAATCAGCCCCAGCATTTT
TRBJ2-3,.,TRBV11-2,.,CASSLKDTQYF,TGTGCCAGCAGCTTAAAGGATACGCAGTATTTT
TRBJ2-3,once,TRBV29-1,.,CSVEHIEDTQYF,TGCAGCGTTGAGCACATTGAAGATACGCAGTATTTT
TRBJ1-2,.,TRBV29-1,.,CSVDPTEVERYTF,TGCAGCGTTGATCCTACAGAGGTTGAGCGCTACACCTTC
TRBJ2-1,.,TRBV7-9,.,CASNDSDNEQFF,TGTGCCAGCAACGACAGTGACAATGAGCAGTTCTTC
TRBJ2-1,.,TRBV9,TRBD1,CASSVGTGIYNEQFF,TGTGCCAGCAGCGTAGGGACAGGGATCTACAATGAGCAGTTCTTC
TRBJ2-7,.,TRBV19,TRBD1,CASEDRWRNEQYF,TGTGCCAGTGAGGACAGGTGGAGGAACGAGCAGTACTTC
TRBJ2-1,.,TRBV7-9,TRBD2,CASSLEIETSIDEQFF,TGTGCCAGCAGCTTAGAAATAGAGACTAGCATCGATGAGCAGTTCTTC
TRBJ2-2,.,TRBV30,TRBD1,CAWSPRGSGELFF,TGTGCCTGGAGTCCCAGGGGGTCCGGGGAGCTGTTTTTT
TRBJ2-7,.,TRBV30,.,CAWTTDSYEQYF,TGTGCCTGGACCACCGATTCCTACGAGCAGTACTTC
TRBJ2-7,.,TRBV5-6,TRBD1,CASSPGQGAWEQYF,TGTGCCAGCAGCCCGGGACAGGGAGCGTGGGAGCAGTACTTC
TRBJ2-1,once,TRBV11-2,.,CASSSGSGSLINEQFF,TGTGCCAGCAGCTCCGGTTCCGGGTCTCTCATCAATGAGCAGTTCTTC
TRBJ2-7,.,TRBV27,TRBD1,CASRQSTGGFAYEQYF,TGTGCCAGCAGGCAGTCAACAGGGGGCTTCGCCTACGAGCAGTACTTC
TRBJ1-2,.,TRBV6-1,TRBD1,CASSEADRVNGYTF,TGTGCCAGCAGTGAAGCGGACAGGGTTAATGGCTACACCTTC
TRBJ2-3,.,TRBV6-5,.,CASSYTGGSTDTQYF,TGTGCCAGCAGTTACACGGGTGGGAGCACAGATACGCAGTATTTT
TRBJ1-1,.,TRBV4-1,TRBD1,CASSLEDRGLEAFF,TGCGCCAGCAGCCTGGAGGACAGGGGGCTCGAAGCTTTCTTT
TRBJ2-7,.,TRBV9,.,CASSGVDDEQYF,TGTGCCAGCAGCGGCGTTGACGACGAGCAGTACTTC
TRBJ2-7,once,TRBV11-2,.,CASSDRPGYEQYF,TGTGCCAGCAGCGACCGACCTGGGTACGAGCAGTACTTC
TRBJ2-7,.,TRBV28,.,CASSWAGSDEQYF,TGTGCCAGCAGCTGGGCCGGGTCCGACGAGCAGTACTTC
TRBJ1-2,.,TRBV6-1,TRBD1,CASSEQQGASIYGYTF,TGTGCCAGCAGTGAGCAACAGGGGGCGAGTATCTATGGCTACACCTTC
TRBJ2-7,.,TRBV19,.,CASSLWTEGGEQYF,TGTGCCAGTAGTCTCTGGACAGAAGGGGGCGAGCAGTACTTC
TRBJ1-1,.,TRBV27,.,CASSLGAEAFF,TGTGCCAGCAGTTTGGGGGCTGAAGCTTTCTTT
TRBJ2-7,.,TRBV4-1,.,CASSPKGGAYEQYF,TGCGCCAGCAGCCCCAAGGGGGGTGCCTACGAGCAGTACTTC
TRBJ1-6,.,TRBV7-9,.,CASSLRNPDGNNSPLHF,TGTGCCAGCAGCTTAAGAAATCCGGACGGAAATAATTCACCCCTCCACTTT